This TCR beta chain was recovered during a study of blood T cell repertoires in COVID-19 (dated by TCRdb to between 2020 and 2021). About the investigation overall: The collaborator samples originated in the United States, Italy and Spain and spanned the acute and convalescent phases of COVID-19. The dataset comprised deeply sampled blood TCRbeta repertoires from subjects exposed to, actively infected with, or recovered from COVID-19. The samples were drawn from two sources: the first 160 participants of the ongoing ImmuneRACE study, and 950 to 1,500 subjects contributed by 6 global collaborators. A de-identified subject ID, COVID-19 status, age in years and sex were almost always included in the sample metadata. The prospective study material was composed of cDNA or gDNA derived from T cells, B-cell-depleted T cells, or PBMCs. Where available, HLA class I and class II types were obtained from metadata supplied by the sample provider rather than from assay-based typing. The repertoires were released in a freely available public database intended as a resource for research on the immune response to SARS-CoV-2. Study-wide conclusions, independent of this receptor: The quantity of clinical and demographic metadata differed by source and by participant and was supplied without curation.

Notes on this clone: Its cognate antigen has yet to be identified. No base qualities exist here, and no much larger clone lies one base off it.

At one collaborating source in Seattle, patients were enrolled during active infection and were followed longitudinally through the course of disease. Each collaborating institution followed its own protocols to collect whole blood in K2EDTA tubes. Collaborator samples were shipped for TCRbeta analysis as frozen whole blood, isolated PBMCs, or DNA extracted from either sample type. TCRbeta CDR3 regions were amplified from genomic DNA using the immunoSEQ Assay, a bias-controlled multiplex PCR. Per the authors' processing: Within the assay, amplification of reference gene primers was used to estimate how many nucleated cells each sample contained. To quantify the absolute abundance of each unique TCRbeta CDR3 rearrangement, sequence reads were collapsed and filtered. For each sample, productive Simpson clonality was calculated as the square root of Simpson's diversity index across productive rearrangements. TCRdb provides this immuneACCESS table in a form limited to in-frame rearrangements. Some clones are lacking; in checked studies, under half of them reflect an unresolved V gene, and why the rest are absent is not known. V and J calls and clone size are those listed in that table; D and trimming were worked out from the DNA. The sample table lists under 85,000 clones, about 86% of them with a count of one. In total, the top ten clones hold about 17% of the sample.

The CDR3 sequence holds 15 residues, the cysteine and phenylalanine included. Solely the CDR3 DNA is kept, with 45 bases framed from the first base. As encoded in the germline V gene (reference sequence), CDR1 is LNHDA while CDR2 is SQIVND. V is pruned by 6 bases and J by 0 bases, leaving 5 bases of the junction without a gene match. The sample comprised peripheral blood. Recombination connected TRBV19 to TRBJ2-3; TRBD1 agrees with 8 junctional bases. The sequence came from a man aged 40-49 years with COVID-19, enrolled during active disease. The base sequence is TGTGCCAGTAGGAAGAGACAGGGGAGCACAGATACGCAGTATTTT. The translation is CASRKRQGSTDTQYF.